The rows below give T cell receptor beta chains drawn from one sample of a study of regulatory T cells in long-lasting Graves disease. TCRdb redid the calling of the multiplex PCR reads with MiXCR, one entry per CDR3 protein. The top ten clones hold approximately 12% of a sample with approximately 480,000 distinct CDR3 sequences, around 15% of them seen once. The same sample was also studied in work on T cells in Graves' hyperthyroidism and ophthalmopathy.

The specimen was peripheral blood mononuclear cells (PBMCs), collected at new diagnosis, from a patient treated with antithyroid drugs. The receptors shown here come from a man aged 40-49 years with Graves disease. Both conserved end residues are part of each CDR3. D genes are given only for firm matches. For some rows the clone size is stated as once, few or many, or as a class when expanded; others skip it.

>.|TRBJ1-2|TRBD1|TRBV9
TGTGCCAGCAGCGACCGCCGGGACAGGGGGCCGAATGGCTACACCTTC
CASSDRRDRGPNGYTF
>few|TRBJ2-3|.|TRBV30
TGTGCCTCAGTCCGGGGAACTAGCACAGATACGCAGTATTTT
CASVRGTSTDTQYF
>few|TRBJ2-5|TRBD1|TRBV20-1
TGCAGTGCGGACACAGGGGTCCAAGAGACCCAGTACTTC
CSADTGVQETQYF
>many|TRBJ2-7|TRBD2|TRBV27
TGTGCCAGCACCGCGCTGACTAGCGGGAAGGTATACGAGCAGTACTTC
CASTALTSGKVYEQYF
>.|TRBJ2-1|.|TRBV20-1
TGCAGGGCTAGCGCGGGGACCTACAATGAGCAGTTCTTC
CRASAGTYNEQFF
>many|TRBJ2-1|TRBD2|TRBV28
TGTGCCAGCAGTTACGGACTAGCGGGAGACCTCGACAATGAGCAGTTCTTC
CASSYGLAGDLDNEQFF
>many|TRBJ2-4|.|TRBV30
TGTGCCTGTTCGGGAAGGGAGGAGAACATTCAGTACTTC
CACSGREENIQYF
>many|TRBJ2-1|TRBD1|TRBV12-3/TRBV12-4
TGTGCCAGCAGCGTCCGGGACAGAGCCAATGAGCAGTTCTTC
CASSVRDRANEQFF
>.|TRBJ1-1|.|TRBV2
TGTGCCAGCAGTTTAGGCCAACTCATCACTGAAGCTTTCTTT
CASSLGQLITEAFF
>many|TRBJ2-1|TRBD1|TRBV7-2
TGTGCCAGCAGCTTAGAGCCACAGGGGACCCTAAGCAATGAGCAGTTCTTC
CASSLEPQGTLSNEQFF
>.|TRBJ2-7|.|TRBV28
TGTGCCAGCAGTTTCATCCAGAGGGAGCAGTACTTC
CASSFIQREQYF
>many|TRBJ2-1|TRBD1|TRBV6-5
TGTGCCAGCAGTTACCCCGGGACAGGGGGCTGGAATGAGCAGTTCTTC
CASSYPGTGGWNEQFF
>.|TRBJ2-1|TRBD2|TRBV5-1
TGCGCCAGCGGGGGGGTCGTGAATGAGCAGTTCTTC
CASGGVVNEQFF
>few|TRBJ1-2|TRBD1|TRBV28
TGTGCCAGCAGTGCTGGACAGGGGAACAACTATGGCTACACCTTC
CASSAGQGNNYGYTF
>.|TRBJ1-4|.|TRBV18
TGTGCCAGCTCACCCCGGGGGCTACCCGGCGAAAAACTGTTTTTT
CASSPRGLPGEKLFF
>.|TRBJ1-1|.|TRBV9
TGTGCCAGCAGCTCACAGGGATTGGCGAACACTGAAGCTTTCTTT
CASSSQGLANTEAFF
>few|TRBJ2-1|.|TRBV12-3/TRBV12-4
TGTGCCAGCAGTCGGATGGGGGTGGGCAATGAGCAGTTCTTC
CASSRMGVGNEQFF
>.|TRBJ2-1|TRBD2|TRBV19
TGTGCCAGTAGTATTGGACTGGAGACTAGCGGGAGAAGCCATGAGCAGTTCTTC
CASSIGLETSGRSHEQFF
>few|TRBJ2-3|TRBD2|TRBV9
TGTGCCAGCAGCTCCGGACTAGCGACCACAGATACGCAGTATTTT
CASSSGLATTDTQYF
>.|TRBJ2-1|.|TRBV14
TGTGCCAGCAGCCACGCCAGGGAGCAGTTCTTC
CASSHAREQFF
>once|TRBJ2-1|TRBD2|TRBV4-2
TGTGCCAGCAGCCAAGGATCACTAGCGGGAGAGAGTGAGCAGTTCTTC
CASSQGSLAGESEQFF
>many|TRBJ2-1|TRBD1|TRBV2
TGTGCCAGCAGGGACAGGGGGATTTCCTACAATGAGCAGTTCTTC
CASRDRGISYNEQFF
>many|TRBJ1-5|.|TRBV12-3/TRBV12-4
TGTGCCAGGGGCCGCGCAGGCAATCAGCCCCAGCATTTT
CARGRAGNQPQHF
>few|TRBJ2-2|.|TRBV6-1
TGTGCCAGCAGTATACAGGGCACCGGGGAGCTGTTTTTT
CASSIQGTGELFF
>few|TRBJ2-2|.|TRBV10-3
TGTGCCATCAGTGACCCGCGCGCCCGGGCCGGGGAGCTGTTTTTT
CAISDPRARAGELFF
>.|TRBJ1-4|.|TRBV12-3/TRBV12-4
TGTGCCAGCACCCCAGGGCGGAGCCCAGAAAAACTGTTTTTT
CASTPGRSPEKLFF
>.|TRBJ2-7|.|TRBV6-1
TGTGCCAGCAGGTCTGATCTATACGAGCAGTACTTC
CASRSDLYEQYF
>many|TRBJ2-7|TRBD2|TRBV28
TGTGCCAGCAGTTTCCTAGCGGGAGCCTCCTACGAGCAGTACTTC
CASSFLAGASYEQYF
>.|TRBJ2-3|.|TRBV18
TGTGCCAGCTCACCTTTGCGGGGCACAGATACGCAGTATTTT
CASSPLRGTDTQYF
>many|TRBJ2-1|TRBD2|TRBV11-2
TGTGCCAGCAGCTTAGAAGCTAGCGGGATAGGTGAGCAGTTCTTC
CASSLEASGIGEQFF
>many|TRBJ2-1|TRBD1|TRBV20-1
TGCAGTGCTGCCGACAGGGGGCGCGTGGATGAGCAGTTCTTC
CSAADRGRVDEQFF
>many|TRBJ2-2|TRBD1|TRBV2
TGTGCCAGCAAACGGGACAGAAGTGTCAGGGAGCTGTTTTTT
CASKRDRSVRELFF
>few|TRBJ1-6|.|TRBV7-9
TGTGCCAGCAGCTTAGGACGGAATTCACCCCTCCACTTT
CASSLGRNSPLHF
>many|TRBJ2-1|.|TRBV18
TGTGCCAGCTCACGAGGGCCCTCGGGTGAGCAGTTCTTC
CASSRGPSGEQFF
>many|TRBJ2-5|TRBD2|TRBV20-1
TGCAGTGCTAGTATAGCGGGAGACTGGGAGACCCAGTACTTC
CSASIAGDWETQYF
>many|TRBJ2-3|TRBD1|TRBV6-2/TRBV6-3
TGTGCCAGCAGGAACAGGGGGGCCAGCACAGATACGCAGTATTTT
CASRNRGASTDTQYF
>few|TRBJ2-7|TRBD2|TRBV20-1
TGCAGTGCTTTGCGTAGCGGGAGTCGAGAGCAGTACTTC
CSALRSGSREQYF
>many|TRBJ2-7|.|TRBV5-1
TGCGCCAGCAGCTTAGTTTCTTCCTACGAGCAGTACTTC
CASSLVSSYEQYF
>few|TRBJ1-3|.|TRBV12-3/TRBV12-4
TGTGCCAGCAGTTTTTGGGGGACGAGGGCGGCTGGAAACACCATATATTTT
CASSFWGTRAAGNTIYF
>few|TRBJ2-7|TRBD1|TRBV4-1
TGCGCCAGCAGCCAACTCGACAGGGGGCGGAACGAGCAGTACTTC
CASSQLDRGRNEQYF
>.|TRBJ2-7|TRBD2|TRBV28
TGTGCCAGCACCAACGGGGGGGGAGCCGGGTACGAGCGGTACTTC
CASTNGGGAGYERYF
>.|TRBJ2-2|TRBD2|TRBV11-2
TGTGCCAGCAGCTCCGGGACTAGGGTCGGGGAGCTGTTTTTT
CASSSGTRVGELFF
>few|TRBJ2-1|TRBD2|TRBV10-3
TGTGCTGCGGTGGCTAGCGGGACCCACAATGAGCAGTTCTTC
CAAVASGTHNEQFF
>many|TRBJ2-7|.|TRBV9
TGTGCCAGCAGCGTCGGGGGCACGAGTTCCTACGAGCAGTACTTC
CASSVGGTSSYEQYF
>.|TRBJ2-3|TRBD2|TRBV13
TGTGCCAGCAGCATAACAGGGTTGTGGACTAGCGGGCCCTGGGGGGATACGCAGTATTTT
CASSITGLWTSGPWGDTQYF
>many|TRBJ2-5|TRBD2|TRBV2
TGTGCCAGCAAAATCTTAACGGGAGGGGAGACCCAGTACTTC
CASKILTGGETQYF